These 5 T cell receptor beta chains were all obtained from the same sample, sequenced in a study of PD-1 blockade in classical Hodgkin lymphoma. Indicated time point: cycle 4 day 1 (C4D1), after more than five weeks of nivolumab. Brentuximab vedotin exposure varied among the patients, all of whom had relapsed after autologous stem cell transplantation. Using immunoSEQ multiplex PCR, the repertoire was profiled, and TCRdb retains in-frame clones only, with some absent. Of tens of thousands of clones in the sample, roughly 89% are singletons; the top ten hold about 9.4%. The sample consisted of peripheral blood mononuclear cells (PBMCs), taken before the fourth cycle of nivolumab. The receptors derive from a human donor with classical Hodgkin lymphoma.

The J gene is TRBJ1-4, the V gene TRBV10-3; no clear D. This CDR3 spans 13 amino acids. Trimming took off 7 bases at V and 8 bases at J, with 14 bases between the two ends. Germline loops: CDR1 ENHRY, CDR2 SYGVKD. The DNA of the CDR3 is TGTGCCATCATGAGCCAACCGGGAGAAAAACTGTTTTTT. Amino acid sequence: CAIMSQPGEKLFF.

This chain uses TRBV2 with TRBJ1-2; unclear D gene. The CDR3 length is 13 residues. V dropped 3 bases and J dropped 6 bases, with 11 bases sitting between them. From germline, CDR1 is SNHLY and CDR2 FYNNEI. CDR3 sequence reads: CASSEQPDHGYTF. CDR3 DNA: TGTGCCAGCAGTGAGCAACCGGACCATGGCTACACCTTC. Using reference TRBV2 and TRBJ1-2 for the parts outside the CDR3, the full variable domain is EPEVTQTPSHQVTQMGQEVILRCVPISNHLYFYWYRQILGQKVEFLVSFYNNEISEKSEIFDDQFSVERPDGSNFTLKIRSTKLEDSAMYFCASSEQPDHGYTFGSGTRLTVV.

V is TRBV18 and J is TRBJ2-1, with D possibly matching TRBD2 (6 bases). In germline, CDR1 is KGHSH, CDR2 LQKENI. Trimming removed 3 bases from V and 4 bases from J, with 16 bases in between. CDR3 length equals 16 residues. This CDR3 reads CASSPGGSSAYNEQFF. As DNA, the CDR3 is TGTGCCAGCTCACCGGGTGGGTCTAGCGCGTACAATGAGCAGTTCTTC.

The chain employs TRBV2 and TRBJ1-6; 9 bases line up with TRBD1. The junction had 12 bases not matched to a gene; V was cut back by 7 bases and J by 8 bases. CDR3 size: 16 residues. CDR1 and CDR2 from the germline V gene are SNHLY and FYNNEI. The CDR3 DNA reads as TGTGCCAGCAAATTGGAGGGCGGGACAGGGCATTCACCCCTCCACTTT. This encodes CASKLEGGTGHSPLHF.

This clone was detected only once. CDR3 bases: TGCGCCAGCAGCCACCGAACCCTGACAGGGGGCGGGAACACTGAAGCTTTCTTT. This translates into CASSHRTLTGGGNTEAFF. The rearrangement links TRBV4-1 to TRBJ1-1; 10 bases line up with TRBD1. This CDR3 region has 18 residues. Germline assignment: CDR1 MGHRA and CDR2 YSYEKL. Trimming cost V 3 bases and J 1 base; bases outside gene matches: 11.